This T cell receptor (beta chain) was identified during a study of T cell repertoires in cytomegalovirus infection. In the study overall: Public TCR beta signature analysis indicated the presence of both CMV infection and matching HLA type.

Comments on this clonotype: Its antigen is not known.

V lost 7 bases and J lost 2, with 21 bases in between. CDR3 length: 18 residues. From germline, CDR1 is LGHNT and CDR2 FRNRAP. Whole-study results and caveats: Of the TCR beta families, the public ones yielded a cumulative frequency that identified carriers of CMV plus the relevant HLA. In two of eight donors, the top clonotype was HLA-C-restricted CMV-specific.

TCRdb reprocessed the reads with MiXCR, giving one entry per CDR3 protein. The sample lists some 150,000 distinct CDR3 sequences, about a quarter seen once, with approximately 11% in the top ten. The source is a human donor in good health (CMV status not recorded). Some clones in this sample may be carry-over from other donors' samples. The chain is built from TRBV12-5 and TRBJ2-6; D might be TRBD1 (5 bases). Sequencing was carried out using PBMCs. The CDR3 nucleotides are TGTGCTAGTGCTCTTGGGGAAGGGGCAGTCCCTGGGGCCAACGTCCTGACTTTC. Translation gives CASALGEGAVPGANVLTF.